Shown below are 24 T cell receptor beta chains from a single sample sequenced in a study of early T cells in non-severe SARS-CoV-2 infection. TCRdb ran MiXCR on the 5' RACE reads and lists one entry per CDR3 protein. This table has fewer than 65,000 distinct CDR3 sequences, about 9.3% appearing once. The specimen was whole blood. The receptors come from an adult who was a healthcare worker with PCR-confirmed SARS-CoV-2 infection or an uninfected control (not recorded which).

This clonotype was seen a few times. The chain employs TRBV6-5 and TRBJ1-1, with D unresolved. V was shortened by 2 bases and J by 2 bases, with 15 bases between the two germline ends. This CDR3 contains 16 residues. CDR1 is MNHEY and CDR2 is SVGAGI in the germline V gene. Here the CDR3 reads CASSYIGFKSNTEAFF. The CDR3 nucleotides read TGTGCCAGCAGTTACATAGGGTTCAAGAGCAACACTGAAGCTTTCTTT.

V is TRBV5-1 and J is TRBJ2-5, with 8 bases that match TRBD1. J gave up 5 bases and V 2 bases, and 8 bases lay outside the gene matches. This CDR3 comprises 15 residues. The germline gives CDR1 SGHRS, CDR2 YFSETQ. The CDR3 DNA reads TGCGCCAGCAGCTTCCGCAGGGGGCGCAGGGAGACCCAGTACTTC. It specifies CASSFRRGRRETQYF.

This clonotype showed up many times. The rearrangement uses TRBV12-3 or TRBV12-4 and TRBJ2-3; D is perhaps TRBD1 or TRBD2 (5 bases each). CDR3 length: 14 amino acids. Trimming pared 9 bases from V and 5 bases from J, leaving 18 bases between. The CDR3 coding sequence is TGTGCCAGTATGGGGTACGGGGCTGGAGATACGCAGTATTTT. Translating it yields CASMGYGAGDTQYF.

There are a few counts of this clonotype. The chain combines TRBV6-4 with TRBJ2-3, with 11 bases lining up with TRBD2. V was clipped by 5 bases and J by 7 bases; unmatched bases: 8. CDR3 length equals 15 residues. Germline values: CDR1 MRHNA, CDR2 SNTAGT. The CDR3 here is CASSTTSGVVNTQYF. The CDR3 coding sequence is TGTGCCAGCAGTACGACTAGCGGGGTCGTTAATACGCAGTATTTT.

The chain joins TRBV29-1 to TRBJ2-5, with D tentatively TRBD2 (5 bases). CDR1 is SQVTM and CDR2 is ANQGSEA in the germline V gene. There are 12 residues in the CDR3. The germline V and J ends were trimmed by 4 bases and 5 bases, with 11 bases remaining between them. The CDR3 DNA sequence: TGCAGCGTTGGGAGGCCCCAGGAGACCCAGTACTTC. Translation: CSVGRPQETQYF.

This clonotype was observed at least ten times. One end of the junction fails to match germline, which may point to a read error. The chain combines TRBV9 with TRBJ2-1; D unresolved. Germline V gives CDR1 SGDLS, CDR2 YYNGEE. The CDR3 consists of 16 residues. This chain's CDR3 is CASSVAAARSSNEQFF. CDR3 DNA: TGTGCCAGCAGCGTGGCGGCGGCGAGGTCCTCCAATGAGCAGTTCTTC.

This clonotype was detected a few times. The J gene is TRBJ2-2, the V gene TRBV19; D gene ambiguous. With 6 bases removed from V and 3 bases from J, the gap between germline ends came to 11 bases. Per germline, CDR1 LNHDA and CDR2 SQIVND (reference sequence). The CDR3 consists of 14 residues. Written as DNA, the CDR3 is TGTGCCAGTAGCCTCTCAGGATACACCGGGGAGCTGTTTTTT. This translates into CASSLSGYTGELFF. Full variable domain (rest looked up from reference TRBV19 and TRBJ2-2): DGGITQSPKYLFRKEGQNVTLSCEQNLNHDAMYWYRQDPGQGLRLIYYSQIVNDFQKGDIAEGYSVSREKKESFPLTVTSAQKNPTAFYLCASSLSGYTGELFFGEGSRLTVL.

The chain uses TRBV21-1 and TRBJ2-6; the table's D call TRBD2 went unverified against the DNA. TRBV21-1 corresponds to a pseudogene. This CDR3 region has 16 residues. The CDR3 DNA is TGTGCCAGCAGCAAATTTGGAGGGTCTGGGGCCAACGTCCTGACTTTC. Its protein is CASSKFGGSGANVLTF.

In its sample, this clonotype was seen many times. The chain is built from TRBV19 and TRBJ2-1; D might be TRBD2 (6 bases). Germline values: CDR1 LNHDA, CDR2 SQIVND (reference sequence). V was trimmed by 6 bases and J by 8 bases, leaving 20 bases between them. CDR3 length equals 15 residues. In nucleotides, the CDR3 is TGTGCCAGTAGATTGGGCGGGGCAGGGAGTCATGAGCAGTTCTTC. Its translation is CASRLGGAGSHEQFF.

In this sample, this clonotype turned up many times. The rearrangement joins TRBV5-1 to TRBJ1-1, with 9 bases identical to TRBD1. The CDR3 covers 17 residues. The trim removed 3 bases at V and 6 bases at J, leaving 15 bases unmatched. Germline CDR1 is SGHRS and CDR2 is YFSETQ. CDR3 nucleotides: TGCGCCAGCAGCTCAACAGTCCCGGGACAGGGATTAGCTGAAGCTTTCTTT. Translated: CASSSTVPGQGLAEAFF.

This clonotype was seen a few times. The chain recombines TRBV7-2 with TRBJ2-2, with 7 bases identical to TRBD1. Germline V lookup: CDR1 SGHTA, CDR2 FQGNSA. V shed 4 bases and J 3 bases; nucleotides not matched to a gene: 2. The CDR3 consists of 14 residues. Here the CDR3 reads CASSWGTDTGELFF. The CDR3 coding sequence is TGTGCCAGCAGCTGGGGGACAGACACCGGGGAGCTGTTTTTT.

There are a few counts of this clonotype. This sequence joins TRBV5-1 and TRBJ2-5; D gene ambiguous. Germline V CDR1 and CDR2: SGHRS, YFSETQ. V lost 6 bases and J 0 bases, leaving 9 bases between the germline ends. The CDR3 is 13 amino acids. CDR3 DNA sequence: TGCGCCAGCACCTCAACGAACCAAGAGACCCAGTACTTC. It encodes CASTSTNQETQYF.

Remarks on this clonotype: At one boundary the junction diverges from the germline segment, which might be a read error. The chain employs TRBV2 and TRBJ2-3; 12 bases align to TRBD1. Per germline, CDR1 SNHLY and CDR2 FYNNEI. The CDR3 is 13 amino acids. CDR3: CVRGTGGLDTQYF. The CDR3, as DNA: TGCGTAAGGGGGACAGGGGGCTTAGATACGCAGTATTTT.

In this sample, this clonotype turned up a few times. This rearrangement joins TRBV6-1 to TRBJ2-5, with unresolved D. This CDR3 has 12 amino acids. Germline CDR1 and CDR2: MNHNS and SASEGT. Trimming left V 3 bases short and J 7 bases short, with 9 bases between. CDR3 protein: CASSEPTRTQYF. The CDR3 DNA follows: TGTGCCAGCAGTGAGCCCACGAGGACCCAGTACTTC.

The chain carries TRBV27 and TRBJ1-2; TRBD1 aligns across 9 bases. In germline, CDR1 is MNHEY, CDR2 SMNVEV (reference sequence). V lost 4 bases, J lost 2 bases, and 2 bases stayed unmatched. The CDR3 consists of 14 residues. This CDR3 reads CASSYDRGNYGYTF. The DNA for the CDR3 is TGTGCCAGCAGTTACGACAGGGGGAACTATGGCTACACCTTC.

This chain connects TRBV12-3 or TRBV12-4 to TRBJ1-2; no definite D call. Trimming took 3 bases from V and 4 from J, leaving 9 bases between them. CDR3 length: 13 amino acids. CDR3 region: CASSFPDRYGYTF. The CDR3 bases are TGTGCCAGCAGTTTTCCCGACCGCTATGGCTACACCTTC.

The V and J genes are TRBV2 and TRBJ2-2; 10 nucleotides match TRBD2. The CDR3 length is 17 residues. From germline, CDR1 is SNHLY and CDR2 FYNNEI. Trimming took 5 bases from V and 4 from J; bases not matched to a gene: 10. The CDR3 DNA reads TGTGCCAGCAGTTCAGAAGCGGGGGGGCCTCGCACCGGGGAGCTGTTTTTT. Protein: CASSSEAGGPRTGELFF. The whole variable domain, filled in from reference TRBV2 and TRBJ2-2, reads EPEVTQTPSHQVTQMGQEVILRCVPISNHLYFYWYRQILGQKVEFLVSFYNNEISEKSEIFDDQFSVERPDGSNFTLKIRSTKLEDSAMYFCASSSEAGGPRTGELFFGEGSRLTVL.

In this sample, this clonotype turned up a few times. The chain recombines TRBV7-2 with TRBJ2-3; a possible D gene is TRBD1 (6 bases). V dropped 4 bases and J dropped 3 bases, with 11 bases sitting between them. Germline V gives CDR1 SGHTA, CDR2 FQGNSA. The CDR3 length is 14 residues. The CDR3, as DNA: TGTGCCAGCAGCTCTAGACAGGAAACAGATACGCAGTATTTT. Translated, it gives CASSSRQETDTQYF.

The sample holds a few counts of this clonotype. The gene calls are TRBV12-3 or TRBV12-4 and TRBJ2-1; TRBD2 is a possible D gene (5 bases). The CDR3 runs to 13 residues. The V end lost 7 bases, the J end lost 6 bases, and 13 bases lay between the germline ends. The CDR3 region is CASTPTRVNEQFF. CDR3 DNA sequence: TGTGCCAGCACCCCTACTAGGGTCAATGAGCAGTTCTTC.

This clonotype was observed many times. The V call is TRBV7-2, the J call TRBJ2-4, with D possibly TRBD1 on 5 matching bases. The germline V and J ends were trimmed by 5 bases and 0 bases, with 26 bases remaining between them. Germline V gene lookup returns CDR1 SGHTA and CDR2 FQGNSA. The CDR3 covers 20 residues. The CDR3 spells CASSVKAPRAAGLAKNIQYF. For the CDR3, the DNA is TGTGCCAGCAGCGTCAAGGCCCCCAGGGCCGCCGGATTAGCCAAAAACATTCAGTACTTC.

This clonotype showed up just a few times. This chain uses TRBV5-1 with TRBJ1-4, with 7 bases aligning to TRBD1. CDR1 SGHRS and CDR2 YFSETQ come from the germline V gene. There are 15 residues in the CDR3. With 4 bases clipped from V and 4 bases from J, the junction kept 7 bases outside the gene matches. As DNA, the CDR3 is TGCGCCAGCAGCGATAGGACAGGCGTTAATGAAAAACTGTTTTTT. The encoded protein is CASSDRTGVNEKLFF.

J is TRBJ2-3 and V is TRBV6-1; 10 bases are a match to TRBD2. The CDR3 spans 15 residues. Germline V gene lookup returns CDR1 MNHNS and CDR2 SASEGT. Germline trimming cut 7 bases from V and 2 bases from J; bases unmatched to any gene: 6. DNA of the CDR3: TGTGCCAGCAATCGTCTAGCGGGGGACACAGATACGCAGTATTTT. It codes for CASNRLAGDTDTQYF.

This clonotype was picked up a small number of times. V gene TRBV6-1 combines with J gene TRBJ2-7; 9 bases line up with TRBD1. V shed 5 bases, J shed 7 bases, and the junction held 9 bases outside the gene matches. CDR3 size: 14 residues. CDR1 and CDR2 from the germline V gene are MNHNS and SASEGT. The CDR3 region has the DNA TGTGCCAGCAGTCCTGCCGGGACAGGGAGAGAGCAGTACGTC. It encodes CASSPAGTGREQYV.

The J gene is TRBJ2-1, the V gene TRBV29-1; either TRBD1 or TRBD2 may supply D (6 bases each). The CDR3 covers 16 residues. Looked up from germline, CDR1 is SQVTM and CDR2 is ANQGSEA. With 7 bases removed from V and 0 bases from J, the gap between germline ends came to 19 bases. The CDR3 here is CSAHGGPLPSYNEQFF. The CDR3 DNA follows: TGCAGCGCCCATGGGGGGCCCCTTCCCTCCTACAATGAGCAGTTCTTC.